These T cell receptor beta chains were read from a single sample in a study of blood T cell repertoires in COVID-19. Profiled with immunoSEQ multiplex PCR; TCRdb holds only in-frame clones, not every one. The data hold over 200,000 clones, with approximately 80% observed a single time. The sequencing sample was made of PBMCs or T cells enriched from blood (not recorded which). These receptors were taken from a woman between 45 and 60 years old with acute COVID-19. Each CDR3 is given with its conserved first and last residue. D genes are given only for firm matches. Size is omitted from some rows. Given values are once, few, many or a class for expanded clones.

size | J | V | D | DNA | CDR3
. | TRBJ2-3 | TRBV11-3 | TRBD1 | TGTGCCAGCAGCTCGATACAGGGGGCGGTAGATACGCAGTATTTT | CASSSIQGAVDTQYF
. | TRBJ2-7 | TRBV24-1 | TRBD2 | TGTGCCACCAGTGAAGGCGGGAGCTCCTACGAGCAGTACTTC | CATSEGGSSYEQYF
. | TRBJ1-1 | TRBV5-6 | . | TGTGCCAGCAGCTTGGGCCCTCTTCGGGCTTTCTTT | CASSLGPLRAFF
. | TRBJ2-1 | TRBV28 | . | TGTGCCAGCACCCCCCGACAGGCCAGCTACAATGAGCAGTTCTTC | CASTPRQASYNEQFF
once | TRBJ2-2 | TRBV7-2 | . | TGTGCCAGCAGCTTACAGGGGTATGGGGAGCTGTTTTTT | CASSLQGYGELFF
. | TRBJ2-7 | TRBV7-2 | TRBD2 | TGTGCCAGCAGCTTAGTTGCGGGAGGGCCGGTCGAGCAGTACTTC | CASSLVAGGPVEQYF
. | TRBJ1-4 | TRBV4-1 | . | TGCGCCAGCAGCCAAGACGAGGCGGAGAATGAAAAACTGTTTTTT | CASSQDEAENEKLFF
. | TRBJ2-1 | TRBV15 | . | TGTGCCACCAGCAGGTCGATTCCCAGTGACTACAATGAGCAGTTCTTC | CATSRSIPSDYNEQFF
. | TRBJ2-7 | TRBV28 | TRBD1 | TGTGCCAGCAGAGGACAGGGCAAGGTGTACGAGCAGTACTTC | CASRGQGKVYEQYF
. | TRBJ1-6 | TRBV5-5 | . | TGTGCCAGCAGCGCGTCCGACGGGAGGTTGTGGGATTCACCCCTCCACTTT | CASSASDGRLWDSPLHF
. | TRBJ2-5 | TRBV30 | . | TGTGCCTGGAGGAAACAGGGGGAGCGGGGGGCCCAGTACTTC | CAWRKQGERGAQYF
. | TRBJ2-5 | TRBV19 | TRBD2 | TGTGCCAGTACCCCCACGGGAGGGATAGGTGAGACCCAGTACTTC | CASTPTGGIGETQYF
. | TRBJ2-3 | TRBV28 | TRBD2 | TGTGCCAGCAGTTTCGGACTAGTCCCAGATACGCAGTATTTT | CASSFGLVPDTQYF
. | TRBJ1-6 | TRBV5-6 | TRBD1 | TGTGCCAGCAGCTCCATTACCTGGACAGGCCCCAATTATAATTCACCCCTCCACTTT | CASSSITWTGPNYNSPLHF
. | TRBJ1-1 | TRBV28 | . | TGTGCCAGCAGTTTATCCCCGGGTCGAGACACTGAAGCTTTCTTT | CASSLSPGRDTEAFF
. | TRBJ2-1 | TRBV6-2/TRBV6-3 | . | TGTGCCAGCAGTTACTTTGGGACAACAAACAATGAGCAGTTCTTC | CASSYFGTTNNEQFF
. | TRBJ1-3 | TRBV5-4 | . | TGTGCCAGCAGCCGACCGCCGGGTCCCGGCCAAAACACCATATATTTT | CASSRPPGPGQNTIYF
few | TRBJ1-2 | TRBV11-3 | . | TGTGCCAGCAGCTCCGAGACAGTGGACCATAACTATGGCTACACCTTC | CASSSETVDHNYGYTF
. | TRBJ2-2 | TRBV6-2/TRBV6-3 | TRBD2 | TGTGCCAGCAGCCCGACCCGGACTAGCGGGAAAACCGGGGAGCTGTTTTTT | CASSPTRTSGKTGELFF
. | TRBJ1-4 | TRBV20-1 | TRBD1 | TGCAGTGCTAGTCCGGACAGGTTCACTAATGAAAAACTGTTTTTT | CSASPDRFTNEKLFF
. | TRBJ2-1 | TRBV7-6 | TRBD1 | TGTGCCAGCAGCTTAGGGACAGGAAGCTCCTACAATGAGCAGTTCTTC | CASSLGTGSSYNEQFF
. | TRBJ2-7 | TRBV28 | TRBD2 | TGTGCCAGCAGCACCGGGACTAGCGGGAGCTACGAGCAGTACTTC | CASSTGTSGSYEQYF
. | TRBJ2-1 | TRBV30 | TRBD1 | TGTGCCTGGAGTGGTCTCCGGACAGGACGAAGATCCAATGAGCAGTTCTTC | CAWSGLRTGRRSNEQFF
. | TRBJ1-4 | TRBV19 | . | TGTGCCAGTAAGAGATCTAACAGTCCAATTGAAAAACTGTTTTTT | CASKRSNSPIEKLFF
few | TRBJ2-2 | TRBV7-6 | TRBD2 | TGTGCCAGCAGCCCATGGGGGGGGAACACCGGGGAGCTGTTTTTT | CASSPWGGNTGELFF
once | TRBJ1-2 | TRBV19 | . | TGTGCCAGTAGGGGACACACCGATAACTATGGCTACACCTTC | CASRGHTDNYGYTF
few | TRBJ2-7 | TRBV5-6 | . | TGTGCCAGCAGCTCGGGGTGGGACGAGCAGTACTTC | CASSSGWDEQYF
. | TRBJ1-1 | TRBV10-3 | . | TGTGCCATCGGGAGAAAGAACACTGAAGCTTTCTTT | CAIGRKNTEAFF
. | TRBJ2-7 | TRBV2 | . | TGTGCCAGCGCGGGCAGGGAGGTAATCTACGAGCAGTACTTC | CASAGREVIYEQYF
once | TRBJ2-1 | TRBV5-8 | TRBD2 | TGTGCCAGCAGCTTGCTGGGAGGGCCATGGTACAATGAGCAGTTCTTC | CASSLLGGPWYNEQFF
few | TRBJ2-2 | TRBV5-6 | TRBD1 | TGTGCCAGCAGAATGACAGGGTTAGGGCCCGGCACCGGGGAGCTGTTTTTT | CASRMTGLGPGTGELFF
. | TRBJ1-3 | TRBV5-1 | TRBD1 | TGCGCCAGCAGCGCAGGGACAGCAGTTGGAAACACCATATATTTT | CASSAGTAVGNTIYF
. | TRBJ2-1 | TRBV5-1 | TRBD1 | TGCGCCAGCAGCTTCGGACAGGTCGGGTACAATGAGCAGTTCTTC | CASSFGQVGYNEQFF
. | TRBJ2-2 | TRBV7-8 | TRBD2 | TGTGCCAGCAGACGTAGCGGGGGGAACACCGGGGAGCTGTTTTTT | CASRRSGGNTGELFF
. | TRBJ2-7 | TRBV7-9 | TRBD1 | TGTGCCAGCAGCTCATACGGGACAGGGGTGTACGAGCAGTACTTC | CASSSYGTGVYEQYF
once | TRBJ1-4 | TRBV5-1 | TRBD1 | TGCGCCAGCAGCTCGGAACCTTGGACAGGGGGAAAACTGTTTTTT | CASSSEPWTGGKLFF